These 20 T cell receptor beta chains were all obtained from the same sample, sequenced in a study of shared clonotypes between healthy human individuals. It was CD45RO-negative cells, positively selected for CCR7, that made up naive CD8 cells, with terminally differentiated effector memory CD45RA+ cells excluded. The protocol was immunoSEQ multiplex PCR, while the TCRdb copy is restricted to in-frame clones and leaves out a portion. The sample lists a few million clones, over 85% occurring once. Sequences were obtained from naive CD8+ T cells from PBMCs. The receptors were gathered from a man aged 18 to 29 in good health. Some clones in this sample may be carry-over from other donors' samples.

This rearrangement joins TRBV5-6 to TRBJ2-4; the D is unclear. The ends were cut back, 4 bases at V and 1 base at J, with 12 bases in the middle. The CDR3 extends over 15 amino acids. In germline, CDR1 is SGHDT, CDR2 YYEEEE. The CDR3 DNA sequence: TGTGCCAGCAGCGGCCGGTGGTCCGCCAAAAACATTCAGTACTTC. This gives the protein CASSGRWSAKNIQYF.

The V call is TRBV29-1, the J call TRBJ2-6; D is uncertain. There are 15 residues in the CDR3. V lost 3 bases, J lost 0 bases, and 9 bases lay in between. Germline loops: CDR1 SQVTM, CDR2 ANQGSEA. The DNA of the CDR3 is TGCAGCGTTGAGTACGCAAGCTCTGGGGCCAACGTCCTGACTTTC. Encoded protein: CSVEYASSGANVLTF.

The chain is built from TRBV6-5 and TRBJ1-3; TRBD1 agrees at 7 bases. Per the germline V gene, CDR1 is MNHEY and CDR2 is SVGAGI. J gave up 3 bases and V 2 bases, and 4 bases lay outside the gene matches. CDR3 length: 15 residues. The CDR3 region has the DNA TGTGCCAGCAGTTACGGCAGGGGGAGTGGAAACACCATATATTTT. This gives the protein CASSYGRGSGNTIYF.

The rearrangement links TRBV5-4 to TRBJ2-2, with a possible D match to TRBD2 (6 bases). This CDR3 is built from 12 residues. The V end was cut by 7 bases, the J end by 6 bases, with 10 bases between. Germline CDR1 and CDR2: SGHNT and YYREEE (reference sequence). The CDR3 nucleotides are TGTGCCAGCGTCGGAGGGTCCGGGGAGCTGTTTTTT. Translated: CASVGGSGELFF.

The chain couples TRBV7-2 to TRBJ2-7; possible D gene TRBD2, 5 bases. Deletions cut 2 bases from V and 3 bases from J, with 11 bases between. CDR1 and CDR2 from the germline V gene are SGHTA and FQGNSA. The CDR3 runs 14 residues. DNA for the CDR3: TGTGCCAGCAGCTTAACCGGGATTTACTACGAGCAGTACTTC. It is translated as CASSLTGIYYEQYF.

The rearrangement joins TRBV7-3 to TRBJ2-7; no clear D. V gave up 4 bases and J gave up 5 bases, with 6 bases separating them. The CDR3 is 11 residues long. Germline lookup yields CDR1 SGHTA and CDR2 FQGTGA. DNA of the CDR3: TGTGCCAGCAGCTCCGGCAACGAGCAGTACTTC. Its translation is CASSSGNEQYF.

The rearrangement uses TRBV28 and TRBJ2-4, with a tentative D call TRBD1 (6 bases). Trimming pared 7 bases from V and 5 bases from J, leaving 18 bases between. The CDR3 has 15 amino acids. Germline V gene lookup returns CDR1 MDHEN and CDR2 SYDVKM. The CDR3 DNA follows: TGTGCCAGCACGCATCGGGCAGGGGTTGAAAACATTCAGTACTTC. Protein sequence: CASTHRAGVENIQYF.

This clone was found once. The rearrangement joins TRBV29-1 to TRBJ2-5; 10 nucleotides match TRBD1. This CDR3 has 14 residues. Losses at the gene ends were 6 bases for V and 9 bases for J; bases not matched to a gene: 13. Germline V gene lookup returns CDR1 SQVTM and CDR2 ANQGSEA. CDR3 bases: TGCAGCGTCGCGGGGACAGGGGCGTATGGGGCCCAGTACTTC. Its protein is CSVAGTGAYGAQYF.

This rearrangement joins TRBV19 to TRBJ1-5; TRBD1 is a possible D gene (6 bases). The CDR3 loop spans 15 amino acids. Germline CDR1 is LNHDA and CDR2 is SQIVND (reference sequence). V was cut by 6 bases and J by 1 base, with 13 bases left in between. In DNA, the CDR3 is TGTGCCAGTAGCATAACCGGGACAAGCAATCAGCCCCAGCATTTT. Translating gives CASSITGTSNQPQHF.

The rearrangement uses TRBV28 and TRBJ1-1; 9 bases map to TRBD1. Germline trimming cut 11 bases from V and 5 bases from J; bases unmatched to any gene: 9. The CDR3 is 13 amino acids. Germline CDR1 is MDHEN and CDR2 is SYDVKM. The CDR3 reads CAAAGQGDTEAFF. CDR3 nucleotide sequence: TGTGCCGCAGCGGGACAGGGTGATACTGAAGCTTTCTTT.

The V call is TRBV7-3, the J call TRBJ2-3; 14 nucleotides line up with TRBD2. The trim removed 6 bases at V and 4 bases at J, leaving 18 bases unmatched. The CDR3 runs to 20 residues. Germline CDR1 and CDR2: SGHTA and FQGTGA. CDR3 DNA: TGTGCCAGCAGGGCTGGGACTAGCGGGAGCCAACCCTTTCCCCCAGATACGCAGTATTTT. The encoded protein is CASRAGTSGSQPFPPDTQYF.

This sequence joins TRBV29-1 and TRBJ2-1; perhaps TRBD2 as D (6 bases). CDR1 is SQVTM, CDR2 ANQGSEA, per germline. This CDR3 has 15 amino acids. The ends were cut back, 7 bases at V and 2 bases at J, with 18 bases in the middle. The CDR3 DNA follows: TGCAGCGCGGAGGATAAGGACTACCCCTACAATGAGCAGTTCTTC. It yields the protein CSAEDKDYPYNEQFF.

CDR3 protein: CASSFRTWGMNTEAFF. CDR3 bases: TGTGCCAGCAGTTTCAGAACCTGGGGAATGAACACTGAAGCTTTCTTT. V and J are TRBV28 and TRBJ1-1; D remains unclear. This CDR3 has 16 amino acids. CDR1 and CDR2 from the germline V gene are MDHEN and SYDVKM. The V end was cut by 3 bases, the J end by 0 bases, with 14 bases between.

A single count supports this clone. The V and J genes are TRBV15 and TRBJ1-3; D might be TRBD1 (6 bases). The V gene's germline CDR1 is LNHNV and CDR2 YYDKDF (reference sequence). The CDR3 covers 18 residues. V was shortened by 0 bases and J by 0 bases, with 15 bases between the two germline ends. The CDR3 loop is CATSRDPGATISGNTIYF. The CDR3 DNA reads TGTGCCACCAGCAGAGATCCAGGGGCCACTATCTCTGGAAACACCATATATTTT.

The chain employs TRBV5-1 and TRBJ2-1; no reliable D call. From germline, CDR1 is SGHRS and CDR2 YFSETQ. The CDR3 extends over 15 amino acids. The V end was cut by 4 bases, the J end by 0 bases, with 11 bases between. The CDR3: CASSPQASSYNEQFF. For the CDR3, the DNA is TGCGCCAGCAGCCCCCAGGCCAGCTCCTACAATGAGCAGTTCTTC.

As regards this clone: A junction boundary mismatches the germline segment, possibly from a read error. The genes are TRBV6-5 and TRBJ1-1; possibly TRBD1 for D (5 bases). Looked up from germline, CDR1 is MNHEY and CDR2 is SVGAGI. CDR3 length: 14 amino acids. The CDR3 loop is CASSYVYGDQSLIF. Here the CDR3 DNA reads TGTGCCAGCAGTTACGTTTATGGGGACCAGTCTTTGATCTTT.

The CDR3 reads CASSVSDRANQPQHF. In DNA, the CDR3 is TGTGCCAGCAGCGTTTCAGACAGGGCCAATCAGCCCCAGCATTTT. This chain links TRBV7-6 with TRBJ1-5; 7 nucleotides match TRBD1. Germline V CDR1 and CDR2: SGHVS, FNYEAQ. The CDR3 has 15 amino acids. Unmatched junction bases numbered 7, after V lost 5 bases and J lost 3 bases.

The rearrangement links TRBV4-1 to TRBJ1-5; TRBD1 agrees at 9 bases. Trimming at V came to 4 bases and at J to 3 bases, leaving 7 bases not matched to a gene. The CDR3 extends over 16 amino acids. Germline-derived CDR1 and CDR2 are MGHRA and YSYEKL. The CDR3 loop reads CASSPRDRDFNQPQHF. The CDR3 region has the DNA TGCGCCAGCAGCCCCAGGGACAGGGATTTCAATCAGCCCCAGCATTTT.

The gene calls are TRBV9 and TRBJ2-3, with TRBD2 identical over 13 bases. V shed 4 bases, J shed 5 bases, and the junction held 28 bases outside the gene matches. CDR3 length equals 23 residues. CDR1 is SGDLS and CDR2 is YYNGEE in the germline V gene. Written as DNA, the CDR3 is TGTGCCAGCAGCCTCACCTTGGGCGGGACTAGCGGGAACAGCCCCGCCGACCGAGATACGCAGTATTTT. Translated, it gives CASSLTLGGTSGNSPADRDTQYF.

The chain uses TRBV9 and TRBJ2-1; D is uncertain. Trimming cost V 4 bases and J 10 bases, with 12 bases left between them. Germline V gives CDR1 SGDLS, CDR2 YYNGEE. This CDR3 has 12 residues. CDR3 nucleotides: TGTGCCAGCAGCCCTCCTTCTCCCGAGCAGTTCTTC. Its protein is CASSPPSPEQFF.